The rows below give T cell receptor beta chains drawn from one sample of a study of cytomegalovirus exposure and HLA in healthy donors. Sequencing was performed with immunoSEQ multiplex PCR; in TCRdb, only in-frame clones are kept and a portion is missing. The sample carries 150,000 to 200,000 clones, 73% recorded once. Sequencing was done on a sample of PBMCs. The receptors originated from a woman aged 25 to 39 in good health and CMV-seronegative. Each CDR3 is given with its conserved first and last residue. A D gene is named only where the DNA matches it firmly. Expanded clones get a size class; other rows say once, few or many, or leave the size out.

TRBV30,TRBD1,NA,TRBJ1-5,18,TGTGCCTGGAGTCATCGGGACAGGGGGCTGCAAATCAATCAGCCCCAGCATTTT,CAWSHRDRGLQINQPQHF
TRBV10-3,TRBD1,NA,TRBJ2-3,14,TGTGCCATCAGTCAAACAGGGGGCACAGATACGCAGTATTTT,CAISQTGGTDTQYF
TRBV6-6,TRBD1,NA,TRBJ2-7,16,TGTGCCAGCAGTTACTTTTCGGGACAGCAGACCTACGAGCAGTACTTC,CASSYFSGQQTYEQYF
TRBV25-1,TRBD2,few,TRBJ2-7,16,TGTGCCAGCAGTGACGGGAGGGCTAGCGGGAGGGGTGAGCAGTACTTC,CASSDGRASGRGEQYF
TRBV7-3,TRBD2,NA,TRBJ2-1,15,TGTGCCAGCAGCTCCACGACTAGCGGCCCACATGAGCAGTTCTTC,CASSSTTSGPHEQFF
TRBV29-1,TRBD2,NA,TRBJ2-3,13,TGCAGCGTTAAGGGACTAATAACAGATACGCAGTATTTT,CSVKGLITDTQYF
TRBV19,TRBD1,few,TRBJ2-6,16,TGTGCCAGTAAGCAGGGGGCTGTTTCTGGGGCCAACGTCCTGACTTTC,CASKQGAVSGANVLTF
TRBV7-2,NA,NA,TRBJ1-3,15,TGTGCCAGCAGCTTAGTTACAGGCTCTGGAAACACCATATATTTT,CASSLVTGSGNTIYF
TRBV30,TRBD1,once,TRBJ2-7,14,TGTGCCTGGAGTCCCCCCGGGACAGTCTACGAGCAGTACTTC,CAWSPPGTVYEQYF
TRBV4-1,TRBD1,NA,TRBJ2-7,17,TGCGCCAGCAGCCAAGAAGGGCCAGACAGGGGGGCCTACGAGCAGTACTTC,CASSQEGPDRGAYEQYF
TRBV14,NA,NA,TRBJ2-5,12,TGTGCCAGCAGCCACGCGGGAGAGACCCAGTACTTC,CASSHAGETQYF
TRBV5-1,NA,NA,TRBJ2-7,12,TGCGCCAGCAGCTTGCTCCCGCGAGAGCAGTACTTC,CASSLLPREQYF
TRBV7-7,TRBD2,NA,TRBJ2-2,17,TGTGCCAGCAGCCCCAATCCAGCGGGGGCTGGCACCGGGGAGCTGTTTTTT,CASSPNPAGAGTGELFF
TRBV7-9,NA,NA,TRBJ1-4,14,TGTGCCAGCAGCGCAGGGGTCGAGGCTGAAAAACTGTTTTTT,CASSAGVEAEKLFF